This T cell receptor (beta chain) was recovered during a study of radiation and T cells in renal cell carcinoma. Trimming stripped 8 bases from V and 2 bases from J, with 26 bases between. CDR3 length equals 18 residues. Per germline, CDR1 MNHEY and CDR2 SMNVEV (reference sequence). Indicated time point: blood 4 weeks post-SBRT, at nephrectomy. Treatment in this sample: 15 Gy SBRT to primary tumor, nephrectomy 4 weeks later. Nephrectomy followed 15 Gy stereotactic body radiation by 4 weeks. Assay used: immunoSEQ multiplex PCR; TCRdb lists only in-frame clones, some missing. The data contain roughly 92,000 clones, approximately 80% of them seen just once; the ten biggest clones take up around 7.7%.

Sequenced here: blood, sampled from a patient whose treatment included radiotherapy and nephrectomy. The V call is TRBV27, the J call TRBJ2-3; weak D call: TRBD2 (5 bases). The sequence was collected from a man aged 55 to 69 with renal cell carcinoma. As DNA, the CDR3 is TGTGCCAGCGGCGCTGAACCCGAGGGTAATCTTGTCACAGATACGCAGTATTTT. This gives the protein CASGAEPEGNLVTDTQYF.